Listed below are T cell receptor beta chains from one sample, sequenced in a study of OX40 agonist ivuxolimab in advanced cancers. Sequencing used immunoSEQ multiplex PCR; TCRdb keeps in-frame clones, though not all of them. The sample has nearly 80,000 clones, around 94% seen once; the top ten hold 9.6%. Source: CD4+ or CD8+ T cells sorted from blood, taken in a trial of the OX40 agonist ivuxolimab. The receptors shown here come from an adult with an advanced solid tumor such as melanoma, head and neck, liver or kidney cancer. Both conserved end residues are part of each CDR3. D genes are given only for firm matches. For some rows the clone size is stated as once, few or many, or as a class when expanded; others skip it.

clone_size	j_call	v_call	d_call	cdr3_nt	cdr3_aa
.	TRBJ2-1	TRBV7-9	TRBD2	TGTGCCAGCAGAGGCTGGGTGCTGGGACTAGCGGGAGACAATGAGCAGTTCTTC	CASRGWVLGLAGDNEQFF
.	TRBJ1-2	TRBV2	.	TGTGCCAGCAGTGAAACAGGAGACTATGGCTACACCTTC	CASSETGDYGYTF
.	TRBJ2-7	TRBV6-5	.	TGTGCCAGCAGTTATCCGGGATACGAGCAGTACTTC	CASSYPGYEQYF
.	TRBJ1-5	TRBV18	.	TGTGCCAGTCCGAATCAGCCCCAGCATTTT	CASPNQPQHF
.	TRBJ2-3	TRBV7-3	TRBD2	TGTGCCAGCAGGGGACTAGGGACAGATACGCAGTATTTT	CASRGLGTDTQYF
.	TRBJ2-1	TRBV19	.	TGTGCCAGTAGTTGGCTACACGGCAATGAGCAGTTCTTC	CASSWLHGNEQFF
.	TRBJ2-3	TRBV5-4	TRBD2	TGTGCCAGCAGCCCCCCCAATAGCGGGAGGGGCGGGGATACGCAGTATTTT	CASSPPNSGRGGDTQYF
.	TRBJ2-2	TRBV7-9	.	TGTGCCAGCAGCGACTGGCGACTCGGGAACACCGGGGAGCTGTTTTTT	CASSDWRLGNTGELFF
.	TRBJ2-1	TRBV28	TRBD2	TGTGCCAGCAGTCCAAGACTAGCGGGGAACTACAATGAGCAGTTCTTC	CASSPRLAGNYNEQFF
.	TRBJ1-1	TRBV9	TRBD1	TGTGCCAGCAGCCGACAGGGGTCACCCACTGAAGCTTTCTTT	CASSRQGSPTEAFF
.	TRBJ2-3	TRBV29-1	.	TGCAGCATCACGACAGTAAACACAGATACGCAGTATTTT	CSITTVNTDTQYF
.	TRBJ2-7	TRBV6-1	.	TGTGCCAGCAGTGAAGCGAGCGGACTTCCCTACGAGCAGTACTTC	CASSEASGLPYEQYF
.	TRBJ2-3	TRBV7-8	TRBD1	TGTGCCAGCAGCTTAGGTGCACAGGGGTCCGATACGCAGTATTTT	CASSLGAQGSDTQYF
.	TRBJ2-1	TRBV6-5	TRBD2	TGTGCCAGCAGTTACGGGAGGGGTGAGCAGTTCTTC	CASSYGRGEQFF
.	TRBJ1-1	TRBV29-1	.	TGCAGCGTTGATAGGGAGGGCAATTTGAACACTGAAGCTTTCTTT	CSVDREGNLNTEAFF
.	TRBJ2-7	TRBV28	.	TGTGCCAGCACAAGGGCCCCCGACTCCTACGAGCAGTACTTC	CASTRAPDSYEQYF
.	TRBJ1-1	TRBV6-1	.	TGTGCCACCTGGGCAGGTATGTCCACTGAAGCTTTCTTT	CATWAGMSTEAFF
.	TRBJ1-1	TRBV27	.	TGTGCCAGCAGTTTGTTGGATGTGCCTGAAGCTTTCTTT	CASSLLDVPEAFF
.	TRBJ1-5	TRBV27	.	TGTGCCAGCAGTTACGAGGGAGAACAGCCCCAGCATTTT	CASSYEGEQPQHF
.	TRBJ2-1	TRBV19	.	TGTGCCAGTAGTACGGATTACAATGAGCAGTTCTTC	CASSTDYNEQFF
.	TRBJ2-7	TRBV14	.	TGTGCCAGCAGCCTAGCCCCTCTCACCTCCTACGAGCAGTACTTC	CASSLAPLTSYEQYF
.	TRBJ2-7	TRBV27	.	TGTGCCAGCAGAACCACCATCCAGGGAACCTACGAGCAGTACTTC	CASRTTIQGTYEQYF
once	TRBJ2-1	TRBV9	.	TGTGCCAGCAGCGTCGGGGACAATGAGCAGTTCTTC	CASSVGDNEQFF
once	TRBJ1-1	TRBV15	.	TGTGCCACCAGCAGGGTGTTTGGGAAAGGCACTGAAGCTTTCTTT	CATSRVFGKGTEAFF
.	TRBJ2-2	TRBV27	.	TGTGCCAGCAGTTTAGGGGGGGCGGACACCGGGGAGCTGTTTTTT	CASSLGGADTGELFF
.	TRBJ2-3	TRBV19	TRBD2	TGTGCCAGTAGTATGACTAGCGGGAGCACAGATACGCAGTATTTT	CASSMTSGSTDTQYF
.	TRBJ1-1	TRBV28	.	.	CASSLWGGGTGTFF
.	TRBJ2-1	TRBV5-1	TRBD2	TGCGCCAGCAGCTTGGCTAGCGGGGGTCCAAGCTCCTACAATGAGCAGTTCTTC	CASSLASGGPSSYNEQFF
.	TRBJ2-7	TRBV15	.	TGTGCCACCAGCAGACCCGGGTCTACGAGCAGTCAGTACTTC	CATSRPGSTSSQYF
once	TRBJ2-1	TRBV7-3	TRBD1	TGTGCCAGCAGCTTAACTGAGGCAGGGGGCAATGAGCAGTTCTTC	CASSLTEAGGNEQFF
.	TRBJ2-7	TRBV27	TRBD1	TGTGCCAGCAGTCCATCGACAGGGGTCCTCTCCTACGAGCAGTACTTC	CASSPSTGVLSYEQYF
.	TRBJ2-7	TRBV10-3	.	TGTGCCATCGGGGAGACGGATTACTACGAGCAGTACTTC	CAIGETDYYEQYF
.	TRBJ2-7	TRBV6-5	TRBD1	TGTGCCAGCAATCTTCTACAGGGGATCCACGAGCAGTACTTC	CASNLLQGIHEQYF
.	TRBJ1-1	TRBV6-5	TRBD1	TGTGCCAGCAGTGCGACAGGGGTGGGTGACACTGAAGCTTTCTTT	CASSATGVGDTEAFF
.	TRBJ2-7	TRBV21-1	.	TGTGCCCCCCCGGAGGAGCAGTACTTC	CAPPEEQYF
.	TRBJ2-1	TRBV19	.	TGTGCCAGTAGTACCCCGAGCGGTTTAGCTGCCAATGAGCAGTTCTTC	CASSTPSGLAANEQFF
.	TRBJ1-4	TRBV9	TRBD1	TGTGCCAGCAGCCCGGGGGCACCGGGACAGCCCAATGAAAAACTGTTTTTT	CASSPGAPGQPNEKLFF
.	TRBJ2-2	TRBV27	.	TGTGCCAGCAGCGCGACTATCTCGAACACCGGGGAGCTGTTTTTT	CASSATISNTGELFF
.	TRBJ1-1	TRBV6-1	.	TGTGCCAGCAGTGAAGCTTTCTTT	CASSEAFF
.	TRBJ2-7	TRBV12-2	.	TGTGCAAGTCGCTTCGCAGCCCAGGGACCCTCCTACGAGCAGTACTTC	CASRFAAQGPSYEQYF
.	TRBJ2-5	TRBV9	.	TGTGCCAGCAGCGCCTGGACTGAAGAGACCCAGTACTTC	CASSAWTEETQYF
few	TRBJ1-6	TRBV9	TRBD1	TGTGCCAGCAACACAGGGGGTTCACCCCTCCACTTT	CASNTGGSPLHF
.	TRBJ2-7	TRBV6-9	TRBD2	TGTGCCAGCAGTTATTGCGGGAGACGCTACCAGTCCTACGAGCAGTACTTC	CASSYCGRRYQSYEQYF
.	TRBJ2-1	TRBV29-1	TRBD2	TGCAGCGTTATGCTAGCGGGAAGTAATGAGCAGTTCTTC	CSVMLAGSNEQFF
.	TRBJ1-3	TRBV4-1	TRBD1	TGCGCCAGCAGCCAGACGACAGGGTTAACTGGAAACACCATATATTTT	CASSQTTGLTGNTIYF
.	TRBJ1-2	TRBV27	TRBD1	TGTGCCAGCAGTACTAGGACAGGGGTCTGGGATGGCTACACCTTC	CASSTRTGVWDGYTF
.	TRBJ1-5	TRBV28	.	TGTGCCAGCAGTTTAGGAACAGATAGCAATCAGCCCCAGCATTTT	CASSLGTDSNQPQHF
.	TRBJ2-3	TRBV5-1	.	TGCGCCAGCAGCTTGGGGGGCACAGATACGCAGTATTTT	CASSLGGTDTQYF
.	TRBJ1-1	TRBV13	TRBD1	TGTGCCAGCAGCCCAGCGGACAGGGCGTCGGAAGCTTTCTTT	CASSPADRASEAFF
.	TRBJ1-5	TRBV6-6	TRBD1	TGTGCCAGCAGTTACCGGTTTGGGACAGCAGGTCAGCCCCAGCATTTT	CASSYRFGTAGQPQHF
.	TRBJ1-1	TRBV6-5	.	TGTGCCAGCAGTTACTCGAAAAACACTGAAGCTTTCTTT	CASSYSKNTEAFF
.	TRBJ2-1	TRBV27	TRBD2	TGTGCCAGCAGTTTGGGGCTAGCGGACTACAATGAGCAGTTCTTC	CASSLGLADYNEQFF